Below are 4 T cell receptor beta chains sequenced from a single sample in a study of control samples from healthy donors and cancer patients. The repertoire was sequenced with immunoSEQ multiplex PCR; TCRdb's copy has only in-frame clones and lacks some. Here the sample spans about 130,000 clones, more than 80% being singletons. Material for sequencing was blood. These receptors were obtained from a man between 40 and 49 years old in good health.

The chain employs TRBV6-6 and TRBJ2-6; no reliable D call. CDR1 and CDR2 (germline): MNHNY, SVGAGI (reference sequence). This CDR3 is 14 amino acids long. V dropped 2 bases and J dropped 1 base, with 3 bases sitting between them. The CDR3 loop is CASSYGSGANVLTF. The CDR3, as DNA: TGTGCCAGCAGTTACGGTTCTGGGGCCAACGTCCTGACTTTC.

This sequence joins TRBV5-1 and TRBJ2-5; D is ambiguous. V was trimmed by 4 bases and J by 4 bases, leaving 11 bases between them. The CDR3 has 13 amino acids. Looked up from germline, CDR1 is SGHRS and CDR2 is YFSETQ. The CDR3 coding sequence is TGCGCCAGCAGCCCCGTTCCCCGAGAGACCCAGTACTTC. Its protein product is CASSPVPRETQYF.

The rearrangement links TRBV2 to TRBJ1-5, with D possibly being TRBD1 (5 bases). There are 17 residues in the CDR3. The V end lost 2 bases, the J end lost 0 bases, and 14 bases lay between the germline ends. Germline V gene lookup returns CDR1 SNHLY and CDR2 FYNNEI. CDR3 residues: CASSEFGTGDSNQPQHF. CDR3 nucleotide sequence: TGTGCCAGCAGTGAATTCGGTACAGGAGATAGCAATCAGCCCCAGCATTTT.

V is TRBV20-1 and J is TRBJ2-1, with D perhaps matching TRBD2 (5 bases). Germline V lookup: CDR1 DFQATT, CDR2 SNEGSKA (reference sequence). Trimming removed 3 bases at V and 11 bases at J, with 11 bases between. This CDR3 spans 11 amino acids. The CDR3 here is CSARGDGQQFF. The CDR3 DNA reads TGCAGTGCTAGGGGAGACGGTCAGCAGTTCTTC.